This TCR beta chain originates from a study of beta chain features in type 1 diabetes. The study, taken as a whole, reports: Shortening that was moderate but significant affected the TCRB CDR3s of Type 1 diabetes patients in all four CD4+ subsets.

V lost 0 bases to trimming and J lost 0 bases, with 7 bases between them. The CDR3 runs to 15 residues. Germline assignment: CDR1 SGDLS and CDR2 YYNGEE. Worth noting for this clone: Its antigen is unknown.

Expressed TCRB transcripts were sequenced after all isolated RNA was converted to cDNA. Assay used: immunoSEQ multiplex PCR; TCRdb lists only in-frame clones, some missing. The sample yields around 710,000 clones, around 12% seen once. J is TRBJ2-1 and V is TRBV9, with unresolved D. Source material: naive CD4+ T cells from blood. The sequence derives from a man aged 25 to 40 with type 1 diabetes. Here the CDR3 reads CASSVAPSSYNEQFF. In DNA form, the CDR3 reads TGTGCCAGCAGCGTAGCGCCGAGCTCCTACAATGAGCAGTTCTTC.